Listed here are 5 T cell receptor beta chains from one sample, sequenced in a study of vaccination effects on CD4 cells after COVID-19. Researchers isolated CD4+ T cells once approximately eleven days of culture had elapsed. Two doses of BNT162b2 or mRNA-1273 vaccine were administered to participants. Antigens of these TCRs are unknown. Clones were read by immunoSEQ multiplex PCR, and TCRdb kept only the in-frame ones, dropping some. The table includes about 40,000 clones, around two thirds detected once. The starting material was CD4+ T cells from PBMCs cultured without peptide, obtained after COVID-19 vaccination. These receptors came from a human donor who received a COVID-19 vaccine.

V and J are TRBV12-3 or TRBV12-4 and TRBJ1-5, with D unresolved. This CDR3 contains 13 residues. The ends were cut back, 6 bases at V and 1 base at J, with 7 bases in the middle. CDR3 loop: CASRVASNQPQHF. Here the CDR3 DNA reads TGTGCCAGCAGGGTTGCGAGCAATCAGCCCCAGCATTTT.

This chain uses TRBV11-3 with TRBJ2-1, with D uncertain. The CDR3 covers 14 residues. Germline CDR1 SGHNT, CDR2 YENEEA. V lost 2 bases and J lost 5, with 10 bases in between. CDR3 in amino acids: CASSLNQANNEQFF. As DNA, the CDR3 is TGTGCCAGCAGCTTAAATCAGGCAAACAATGAGCAGTTCTTC.

The CDR3 is CASSITTTNEKLFF. The CDR3, as DNA: TGTGCCAGTAGTATTACTACAACTAATGAAAAACTGTTTTTT. This chain links TRBV19 with TRBJ1-4; D unclear. Germline assignment: CDR1 LNHDA and CDR2 SQIVND (reference sequence). The V and J ends lost 3 bases and 0 bases respectively, with 5 bases between them. The CDR3 totals 14 residues.

This chain connects TRBV10-3 to TRBJ1-4; 7 nucleotides line up with TRBD1. The CDR3 contains 15 residues. The V and J ends lost 0 bases and 2 bases, in that order; junction bases with no gene match: 0. Germline CDR1 reads ENHRY; CDR2 reads SYGVKD. CDR3: CAISESTGTNEKLFF. The DNA of the CDR3 is TGTGCCATCAGTGAGTCGACAGGGACTAATGAAAAACTGTTTTTT.

V is TRBV30 and J is TRBJ1-2; 9 bases match TRBD1. With V trimmed by 0 bases and J by 0 bases, 5 bases remained unmatched. In germline, CDR1 is GTSNPN, CDR2 SVGIG (reference sequence). This CDR3 spans 16 amino acids. CDR3 amino acids: CAWSVLGTGTNYGYTF. DNA of the CDR3: TGTGCCTGGAGTGTACTCGGGACAGGGACTAACTATGGCTACACCTTC.